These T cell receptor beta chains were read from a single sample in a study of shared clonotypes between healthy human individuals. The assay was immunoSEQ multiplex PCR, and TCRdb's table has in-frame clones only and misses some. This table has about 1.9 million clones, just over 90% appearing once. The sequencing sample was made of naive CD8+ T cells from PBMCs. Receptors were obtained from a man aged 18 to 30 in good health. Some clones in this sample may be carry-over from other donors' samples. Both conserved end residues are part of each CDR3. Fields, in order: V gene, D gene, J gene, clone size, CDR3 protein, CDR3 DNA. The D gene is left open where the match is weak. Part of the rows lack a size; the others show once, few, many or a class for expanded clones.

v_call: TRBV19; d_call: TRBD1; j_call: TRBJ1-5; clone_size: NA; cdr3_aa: CASSTRTGSQNQPQHF; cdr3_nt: TGTGCCAGTAGTACCCGGACAGGGTCTCAGAATCAGCCCCAGCATTTT
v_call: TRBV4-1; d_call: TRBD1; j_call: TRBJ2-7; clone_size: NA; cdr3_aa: CASSQEGQGGYEQYF; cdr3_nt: TGCGCCAGCAGCCAAGAAGGACAGGGAGGCTACGAGCAGTACTTC
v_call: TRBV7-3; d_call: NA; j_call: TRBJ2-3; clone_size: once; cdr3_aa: CASSPQTASTDTQYF; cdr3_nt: TGTGCCAGCAGCCCCCAGACGGCGAGCACAGATACGCAGTATTTT
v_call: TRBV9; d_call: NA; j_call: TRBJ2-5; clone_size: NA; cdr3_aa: CASSPHWRDQETQYF; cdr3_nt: TGTGCCAGCAGCCCCCACTGGCGGGATCAAGAGACCCAGTACTTC
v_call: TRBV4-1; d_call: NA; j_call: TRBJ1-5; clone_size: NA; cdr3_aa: CASSQGGPQHF; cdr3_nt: TGCGCCAGCAGCCAAGGGGGGCCCCAGCATTTT
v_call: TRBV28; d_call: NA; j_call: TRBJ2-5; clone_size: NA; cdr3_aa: CASSFQGRGETQYF; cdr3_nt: TGTGCCAGCAGTTTTCAGGGGCGAGGAGAGACCCAGTACTTC
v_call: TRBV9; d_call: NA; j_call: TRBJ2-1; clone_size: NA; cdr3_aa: CASSSRLEPDYNEQFF; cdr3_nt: TGTGCCAGCAGCTCTCGACTAGAACCAGATTACAATGAGCAGTTCTTC
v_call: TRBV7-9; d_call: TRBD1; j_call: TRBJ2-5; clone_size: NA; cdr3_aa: CASSRTGIQETQYF; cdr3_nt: TGTGCCAGCAGCAGGACAGGGATACAAGAGACCCAGTACTTC
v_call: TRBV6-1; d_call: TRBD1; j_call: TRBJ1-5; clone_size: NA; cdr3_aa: CASSEVHVRDSSYSNQPQHF; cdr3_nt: TGTGCCAGCAGTGAAGTTCATGTGAGGGACAGTAGTTATAGCAATCAGCCCCAGCATTTT
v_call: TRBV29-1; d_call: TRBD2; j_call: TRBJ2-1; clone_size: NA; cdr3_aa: CSVEFLAGHEQFF; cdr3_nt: TGCAGCGTTGAGTTTCTAGCGGGACATGAGCAGTTCTTC
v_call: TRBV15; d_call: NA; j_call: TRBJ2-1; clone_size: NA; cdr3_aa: CATSRVPHVGEQFF; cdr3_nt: TGTGCCACCAGCAGAGTCCCCCATGTGGGTGAGCAGTTCTTC
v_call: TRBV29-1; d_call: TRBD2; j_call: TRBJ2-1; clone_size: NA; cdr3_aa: CSVWTSGMYNEQFF; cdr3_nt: TGCAGCGTTTGGACTAGCGGGATGTACAATGAGCAGTTCTTC